This TCR beta chain emerged from a study (dated by TCRdb to the mid-2010s). Study-wide context: Whether tumor-infiltrating Tregs in breast cancer are recruited from blood Tregs or converted in situ from other CD4+ T cell subsets was tested.

The paper's findings and limits, for the study overall: The greatest overlap of tumor-infiltrating Treg TCR alpha and beta sequences was with tumor naive CD4+ T cells, followed next by blood naive CD4+ T cells. The TCR gene usage of tumor memory CD4+ T cells clustered together with blood and lymph node memory CD4+ cells and with lymph node naive CD4+ cells. Validation in the larger cohort was restricted to a single TCR beta V-J rearrangement rather than whole repertoires.

Memory CD4+ T cells were isolated as CD4+CD45RO+CD25- cells. Tregs, naive and memory CD4+ T cells from tumor, blood and ipsilateral draining lymph nodes of five breast cancer patients underwent full-length TCR alpha and beta sequencing. Tumor tissue, along with lymph nodes from ipsilateral axillary dissection, was perfused with PBS, minced, and then digested using collagenase I and hyaluronidase. Sorted cell populations were confirmed by FACS to exceed 90% purity. CDR1 and CDR2 were assigned from the germline V gene (reference sequence) as DFQATT and SNEGSKA. Taken from cysteine to phenylalanine, the CDR3 has 14 residues. Of all the DNA, just the CDR3 is kept, 42 bases in frame from base 1. V loses 0 bases of germline sequence and J loses 2 bases, and the interval between the two ends is 10 bases. To note about this clonotype: Its antigen remains undetermined. Base qualities were left out, and no much larger clone turns up one base away.

Full-length TCR variable regions were amplified by 5' RACE PCR with constant-region reverse primers, followed by semi-nested PCR with Nested Universal Primer A. The ReliaPrep RNA Cell Miniprep System was used to extract total RNA, which was then reverse transcribed into 5'RACE-ready cDNA with the SMARTer RACE 5'/3' Kit. An Illumina MiSeq was used to sequence the full-length TCR alpha and beta libraries, which had been barcoded with multiplex adaptors. From the authors' description of their analysis: Sequencing data were pooled across the five patients for each of nine subset-tissue groups and compared by unsupervised clustering of TCR gene usage. The Morisita-Horn index was used to calculate repertoire similarity, with shared sequences weighted according to their contribution to each repertoire. TCRdb's own reprocessing of the public reads used fastp at Q25 and MiXCR and kept productive beta chains. Rows matching on CDR3 protein sequence are summarized as one entry with the most common DNA and genes. It is TCRdb's table, rather than the study itself, that gives the V and J calls and clone size. The sample table contains 50,000 to 65,000 distinct CDR3 sequences; only one count was recorded for 25% to 35% of them. The biggest ten clones account for less than 3.5% of the sample.

The chain is encoded by TRBV20-1 joined to TRBJ1-1; confidence is insufficient to name the D gene. This clonotype was obtained from a female donor with breast cancer. The specimen sequenced was tumor-infiltrating memory CD4+ T cells sorted from the breast tumor. What this sample's cell subset or site label stands for: memory CD4+ T cells, CD4+CD45RO+CD25-. The CDR3 in this case is CSARDLGDNTEAFF. The nucleotide sequence reads as follows: TGCAGTGCTAGAGATCTCGGGGATAACACTGAAGCTTTCTTT.